Below, one TCR beta chain is given with its context. The repertoire was sequenced with immunoSEQ multiplex PCR; TCRdb's copy has only in-frame clones and lacks some. The sample consists of about 13,000 clones, roughly 82% of them appearing once. The source of the sample is a study of sequential checkpoint blockade in melanoma. The treatment was: randomized to nivolumab then ipilimumab (arm A) or the reverse (arm B). From thawed PBMCs, live CD3+CD8+ cells negative for CD19 and CD56 were sorted. V was trimmed by 1 base and J by 0 bases, leaving 12 bases between them. CDR3 size: 17 residues. The germline CDR1 and CDR2 sequences are SGHTA and FQGNSA.

This sample comprised CD8+ T cells sorted from blood (inferred from file names), obtained from a patient given nivolumab and ipilimumab in sequence. The chain uses TRBV7-2 and TRBJ2-2; D is uncertain. The source is a human donor with melanoma. In nucleotides, the CDR3 is TGTGCCAGCAGCTTAGGGGCCCCCCTCGCGAACACCGGGGAGCTGTTTTTT. Translated: CASSLGAPLANTGELFF.